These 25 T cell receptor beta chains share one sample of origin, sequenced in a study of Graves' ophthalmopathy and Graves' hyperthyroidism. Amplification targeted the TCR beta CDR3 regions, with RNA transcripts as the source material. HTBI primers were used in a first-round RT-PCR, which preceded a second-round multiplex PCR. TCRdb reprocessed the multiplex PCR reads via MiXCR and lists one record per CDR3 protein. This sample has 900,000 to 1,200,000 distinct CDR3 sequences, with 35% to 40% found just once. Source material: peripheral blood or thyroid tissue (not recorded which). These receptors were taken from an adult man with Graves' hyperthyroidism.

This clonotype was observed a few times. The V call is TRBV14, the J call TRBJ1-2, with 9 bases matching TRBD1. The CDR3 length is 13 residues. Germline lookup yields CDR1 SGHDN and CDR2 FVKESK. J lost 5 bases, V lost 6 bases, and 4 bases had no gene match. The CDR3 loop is CASRRTGEYGYTF. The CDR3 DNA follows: TGTGCCAGCAGACGGACAGGGGAGTATGGCTACACCTTC.

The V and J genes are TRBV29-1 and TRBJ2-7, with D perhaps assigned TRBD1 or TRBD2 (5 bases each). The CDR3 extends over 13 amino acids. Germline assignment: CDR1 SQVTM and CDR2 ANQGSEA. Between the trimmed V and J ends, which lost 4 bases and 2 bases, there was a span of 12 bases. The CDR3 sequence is CSVGQGVTYEQYF. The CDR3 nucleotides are TGCAGCGTTGGGCAGGGAGTTACCTACGAGCAGTACTTC.

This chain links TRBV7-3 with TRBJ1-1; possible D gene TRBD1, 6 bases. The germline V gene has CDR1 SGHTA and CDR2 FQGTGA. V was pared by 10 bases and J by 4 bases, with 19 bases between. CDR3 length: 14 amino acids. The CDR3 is CATTRGGQPTEAFF. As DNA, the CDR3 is TGTGCCACCACTCGAGGGGGGCAACCCACTGAAGCTTTCTTT.

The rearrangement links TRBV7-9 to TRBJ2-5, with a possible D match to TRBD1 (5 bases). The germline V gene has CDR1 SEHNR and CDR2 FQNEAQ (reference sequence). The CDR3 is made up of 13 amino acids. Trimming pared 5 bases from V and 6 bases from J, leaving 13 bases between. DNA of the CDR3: TGTGCCAGCAGCCTTGGACAATTTCAGACCCAGTACTTC. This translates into CASSLGQFQTQYF. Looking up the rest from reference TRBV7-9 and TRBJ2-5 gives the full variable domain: DTGVSQNPRHKITKRGQNVTFRCDPISEHNRLYWYRQTLGQGPEFLTYFQNEAQLEKSRLLSDRFSAERPKGSFSTLEIQRTEQGDSAMYLCASSLGQFQTQYFGPGTRLLVL.

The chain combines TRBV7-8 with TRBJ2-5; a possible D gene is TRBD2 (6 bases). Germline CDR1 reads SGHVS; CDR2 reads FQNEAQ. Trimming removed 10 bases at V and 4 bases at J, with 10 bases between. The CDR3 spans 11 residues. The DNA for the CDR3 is TGTGCCATCACGGGACTAGAGACCCAGTACTTC. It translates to CAITGLETQYF.

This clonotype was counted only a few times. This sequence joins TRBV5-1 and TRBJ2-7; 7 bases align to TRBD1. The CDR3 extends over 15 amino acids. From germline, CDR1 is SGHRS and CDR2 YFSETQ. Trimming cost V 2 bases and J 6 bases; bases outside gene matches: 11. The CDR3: CASSLDRSDRLEQYF. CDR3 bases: TGCGCCAGCAGCTTAGATAGATCGGACAGGCTCGAGCAGTACTTC. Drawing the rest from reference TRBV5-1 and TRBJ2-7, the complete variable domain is KAGVTQTPRYLIKTRGQQVTLSCSPISGHRSVSWYQQTPGQGLQFLFEYFSETQRNKGNFPGRFSGRQFSNSRSEMNVSTLELGDSALYLCASSLDRSDRLEQYFGPGTRLTVT.

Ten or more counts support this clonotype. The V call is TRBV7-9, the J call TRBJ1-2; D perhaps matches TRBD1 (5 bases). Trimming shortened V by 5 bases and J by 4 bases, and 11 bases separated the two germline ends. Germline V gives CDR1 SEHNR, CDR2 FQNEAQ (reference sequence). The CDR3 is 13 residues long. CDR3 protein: CASSTTAPYGYTF. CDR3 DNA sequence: TGTGCCAGCAGCACGACAGCTCCCTATGGCTACACCTTC.

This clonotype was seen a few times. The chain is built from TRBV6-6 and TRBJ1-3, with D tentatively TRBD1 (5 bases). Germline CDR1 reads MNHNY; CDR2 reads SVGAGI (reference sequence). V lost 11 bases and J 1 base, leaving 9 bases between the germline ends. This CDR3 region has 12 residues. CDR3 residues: CAGGGSGNTIYF. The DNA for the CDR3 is TGTGCCGGGGGGGGGTCTGGAAACACCATATATTTT.

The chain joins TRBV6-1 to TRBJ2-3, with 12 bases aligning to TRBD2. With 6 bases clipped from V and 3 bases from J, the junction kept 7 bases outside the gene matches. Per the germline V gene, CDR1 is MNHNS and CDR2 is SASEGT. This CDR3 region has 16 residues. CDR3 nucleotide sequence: TGTGCCAGCAGCCAGACTAGCGGGGGACGAACAGATACGCAGTATTTT. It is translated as CASSQTSGGRTDTQYF.

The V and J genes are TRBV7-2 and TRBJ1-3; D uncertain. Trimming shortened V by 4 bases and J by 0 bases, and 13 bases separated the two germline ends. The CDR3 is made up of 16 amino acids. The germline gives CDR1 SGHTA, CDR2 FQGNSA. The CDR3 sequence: CASSWAGKPSGNTIYF. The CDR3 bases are TGTGCCAGCAGCTGGGCGGGCAAGCCCTCTGGAAACACCATATATTTT.

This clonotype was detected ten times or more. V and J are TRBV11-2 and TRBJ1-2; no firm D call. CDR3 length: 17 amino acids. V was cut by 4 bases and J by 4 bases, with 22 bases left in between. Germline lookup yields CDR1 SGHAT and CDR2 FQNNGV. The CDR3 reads CASSSPSMRVDGYGYTF. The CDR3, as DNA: TGTGCCAGCAGCTCGCCGTCGATGAGGGTAGATGGCTATGGCTACACCTTC.

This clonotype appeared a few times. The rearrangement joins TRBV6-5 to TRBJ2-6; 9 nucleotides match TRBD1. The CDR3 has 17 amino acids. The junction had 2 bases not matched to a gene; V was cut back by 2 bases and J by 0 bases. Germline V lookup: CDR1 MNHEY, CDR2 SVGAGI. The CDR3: CASSYPDRGSGANVLTF. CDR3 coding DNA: TGTGCCAGCAGTTACCCGGACAGGGGCTCTGGGGCCAACGTCCTGACTTTC.

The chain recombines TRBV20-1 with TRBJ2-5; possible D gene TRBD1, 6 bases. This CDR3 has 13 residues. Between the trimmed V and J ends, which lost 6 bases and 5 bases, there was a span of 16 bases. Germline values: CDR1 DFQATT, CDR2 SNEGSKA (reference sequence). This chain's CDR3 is CSALAGVRETQYF. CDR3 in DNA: TGCAGTGCCTTGGCAGGGGTTAGGGAGACCCAGTACTTC.

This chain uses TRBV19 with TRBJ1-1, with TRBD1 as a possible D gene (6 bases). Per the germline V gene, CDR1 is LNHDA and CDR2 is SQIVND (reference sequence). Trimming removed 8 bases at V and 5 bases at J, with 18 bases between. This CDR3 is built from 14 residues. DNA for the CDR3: TGTGCCAGTCGAGAGGGGGGCTATGGAACTGAAGCTTTCTTT. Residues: CASREGGYGTEAFF.

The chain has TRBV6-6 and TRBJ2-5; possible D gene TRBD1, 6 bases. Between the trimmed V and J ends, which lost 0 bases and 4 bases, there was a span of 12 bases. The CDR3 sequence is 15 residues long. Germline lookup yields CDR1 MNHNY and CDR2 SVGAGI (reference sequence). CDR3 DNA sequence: TGTGCCAGCAGTTACTCGAGGGGGAGTCGAGAGACCCAGTACTTC. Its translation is CASSYSRGSRETQYF.

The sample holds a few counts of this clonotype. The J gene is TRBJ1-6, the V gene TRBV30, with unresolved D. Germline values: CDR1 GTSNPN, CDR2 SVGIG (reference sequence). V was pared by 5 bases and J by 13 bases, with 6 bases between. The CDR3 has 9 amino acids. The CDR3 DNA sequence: TGTGCCTGGGGGCTTCCCCTCCACTTT. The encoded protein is CAWGLPLHF. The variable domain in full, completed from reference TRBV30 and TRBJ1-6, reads SQTIHQWPATLVQPVGSPLSLECTVEGTSNPNLYWYRQAAGRGLQLLFYSVGIGQISSEVPQNLSASRPQDRQFILSSKKLLLSDSGFYLCAWGLPLHFGNGTRLTVT.

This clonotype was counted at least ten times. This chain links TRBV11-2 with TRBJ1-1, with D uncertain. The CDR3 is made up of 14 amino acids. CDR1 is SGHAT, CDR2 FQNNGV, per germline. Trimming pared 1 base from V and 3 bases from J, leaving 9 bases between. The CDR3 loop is CASSLVVADTEAFF. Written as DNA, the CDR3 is TGTGCCAGCAGCTTAGTAGTGGCTGACACTGAAGCTTTCTTT. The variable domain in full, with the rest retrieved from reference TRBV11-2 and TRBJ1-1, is EAGVAQSPRYKIIEKRQSVAFWCNPISGHATLYWYQQILGQGPKLLIQFQNNGVVDDSQLPKDRFSAERLKGVDSTLKIQPAKLEDSAVYLCASSLVVADTEAFFGQGTRLTVV.

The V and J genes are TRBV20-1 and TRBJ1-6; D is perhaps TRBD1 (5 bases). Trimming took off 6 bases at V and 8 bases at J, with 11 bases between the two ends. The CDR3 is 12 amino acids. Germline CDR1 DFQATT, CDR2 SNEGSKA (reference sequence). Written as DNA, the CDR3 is TGCAGTGCCGTCTTGGGGGATTCACCCCTCCACTTT. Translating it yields CSAVLGDSPLHF.

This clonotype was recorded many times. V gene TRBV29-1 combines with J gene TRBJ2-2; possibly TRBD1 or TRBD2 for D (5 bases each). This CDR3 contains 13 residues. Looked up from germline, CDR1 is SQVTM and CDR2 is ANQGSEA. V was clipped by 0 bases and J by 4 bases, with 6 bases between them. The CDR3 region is CSVEEGRTGELFF. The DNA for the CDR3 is TGCAGCGTTGAAGAGGGACGCACCGGGGAGCTGTTTTTT.

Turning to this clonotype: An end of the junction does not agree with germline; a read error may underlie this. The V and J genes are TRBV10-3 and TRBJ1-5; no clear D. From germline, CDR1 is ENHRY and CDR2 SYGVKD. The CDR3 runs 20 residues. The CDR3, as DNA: TGTGCCAGCAGTTACTTCCGGCGTCAGTGGAACAACAATGGCAATCAGCCCCAGCATTTT. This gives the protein CASSYFRRQWNNNGNQPQHF.

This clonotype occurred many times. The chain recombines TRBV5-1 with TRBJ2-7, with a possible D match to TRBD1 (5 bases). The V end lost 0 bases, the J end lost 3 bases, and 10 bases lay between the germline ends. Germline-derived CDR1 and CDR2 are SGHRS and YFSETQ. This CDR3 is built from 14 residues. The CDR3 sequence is CASSLEGQYYEQYF. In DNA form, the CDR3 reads TGCGCCAGCAGCTTGGAGGGGCAGTACTACGAGCAGTACTTC.

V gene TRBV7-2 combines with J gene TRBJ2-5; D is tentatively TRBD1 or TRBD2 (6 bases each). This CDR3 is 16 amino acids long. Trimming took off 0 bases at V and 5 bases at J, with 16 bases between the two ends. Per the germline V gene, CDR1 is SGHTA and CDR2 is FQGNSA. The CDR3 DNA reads TGTGCCAGCAGCTTAGCGGGGGCCCGCCGGGGGGAGACCCAGTACTTC. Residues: CASSLAGARRGETQYF.

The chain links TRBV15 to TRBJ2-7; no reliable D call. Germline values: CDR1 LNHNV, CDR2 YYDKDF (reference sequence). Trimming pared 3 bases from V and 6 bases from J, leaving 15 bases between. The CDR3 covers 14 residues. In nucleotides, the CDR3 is TGTGCCACCAGCAGCTGGACCGGACCCAGCGAGCAGTACTTC. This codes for CATSSWTGPSEQYF.

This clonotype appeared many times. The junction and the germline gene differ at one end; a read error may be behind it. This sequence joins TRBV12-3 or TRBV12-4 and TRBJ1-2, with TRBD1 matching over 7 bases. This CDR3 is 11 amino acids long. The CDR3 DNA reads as TGTGCCAGCAGCTTAGGGGGCGGCTACACCTTC. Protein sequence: CASSLGGGYTF.

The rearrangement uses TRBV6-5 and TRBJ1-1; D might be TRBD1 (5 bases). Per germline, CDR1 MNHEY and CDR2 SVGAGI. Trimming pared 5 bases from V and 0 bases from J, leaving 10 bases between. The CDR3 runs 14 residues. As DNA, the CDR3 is TGTGCCAGCAGTCAACCAGGGTTGAACACTGAAGCTTTCTTT. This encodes CASSQPGLNTEAFF.